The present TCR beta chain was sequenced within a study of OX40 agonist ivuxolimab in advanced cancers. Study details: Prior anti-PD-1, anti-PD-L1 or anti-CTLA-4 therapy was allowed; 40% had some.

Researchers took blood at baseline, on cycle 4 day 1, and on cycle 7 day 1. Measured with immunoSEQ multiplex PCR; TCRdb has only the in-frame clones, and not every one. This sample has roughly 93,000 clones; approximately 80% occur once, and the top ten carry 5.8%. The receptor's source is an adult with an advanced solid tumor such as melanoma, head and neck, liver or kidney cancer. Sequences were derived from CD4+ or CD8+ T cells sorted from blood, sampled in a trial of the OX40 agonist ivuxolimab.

This CDR3 is CASSYDFGSNYGYTF. In DNA, the CDR3 is TGTGCCAGCAGTTACGACTTCGGTTCTAACTATGGCTACACCTTC. The chain links TRBV6-6 to TRBJ1-2; D remains ambiguous. Germline-derived CDR1 and CDR2 are MNHNY and SVGAGI (reference sequence). The germline V and J ends were trimmed by 2 bases and 0 bases, with 10 bases remaining between them. This CDR3 comprises 15 residues.